This T cell receptor (beta chain) was documented in a study of blood T cells in healthy people across ages. The use of a sample-barcoded 5' primer and a J-beta primer mix characterized a second PCR of roughly 7 to 12 cycles. Every cDNA was tagged by a template-switch adaptor with 12 random nucleotides. TCRdb called the 5' RACE reads again in MiXCR, with one record for every CDR3 protein. This table has roughly 730,000 distinct CDR3 sequences, approximately 60% appearing once. V lost 5 bases, J lost 0 bases, and 15 bases lay in between. Germline CDR1 and CDR2: MNHNY and SVGAGI (reference sequence). The CDR3 totals 16 residues.

The TCR was taken from a middle-aged man in good health. Sample: blood. The chain is built from TRBV6-6 and TRBJ2-3; D possibly corresponds to TRBD2 (6 bases). The CDR3 protein is CASSPLSAGSTDTQYF. CDR3 nucleotide sequence: TGTGCCAGCAGTCCACTAAGCGCGGGGAGCACAGATACGCAGTATTTT.